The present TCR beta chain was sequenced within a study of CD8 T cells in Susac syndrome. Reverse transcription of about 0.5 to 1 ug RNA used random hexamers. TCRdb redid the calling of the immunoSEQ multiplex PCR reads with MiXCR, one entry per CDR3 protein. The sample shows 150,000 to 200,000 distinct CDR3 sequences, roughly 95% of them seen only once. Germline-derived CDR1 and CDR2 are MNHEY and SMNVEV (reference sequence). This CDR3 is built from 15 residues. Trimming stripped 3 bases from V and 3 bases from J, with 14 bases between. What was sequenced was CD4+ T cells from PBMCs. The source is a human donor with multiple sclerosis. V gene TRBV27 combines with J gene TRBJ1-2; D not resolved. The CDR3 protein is CASSLSIQGYYGYTF. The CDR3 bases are TGTGCCAGCAGTTTGTCTATTCAAGGTTACTATGGCTACACCTTC.